Shown below are 27 T cell receptor beta chains from a single sample sequenced in a study of T cells in Graves' hyperthyroidism and ophthalmopathy (dated 2019 in TCRdb). Libraries were prepared through multiplex PCR. This sample was sequenced with an Illumina HiSeq 2000. Amplification of TCR beta CDR3 regions was carried out from RNA transcripts. For the first round of RT-PCR on the TCR CDR3, the HTBI primer set was used together with the Qiagen OneStep RT-PCR kit. TCRdb took the public reads, trimmed them with fastp at Q25, ran MiXCR for clone calling and kept in-frame beta chains. A single entry per CDR3 protein holds the most common genes and DNA from its merged rows. This sample gives more than 350,000 distinct CDR3 sequences in total; 15% of them show up just once. The top ten clones comprise over 25% of the sample. Source material: blood. Receptor source: a woman younger than 45 with Graves' hyperthyroidism.

The sample holds many counts of this clonotype. The gene calls are TRBV20-1 and TRBJ2-7; 9 nucleotides align to TRBD2. Per the germline V gene, CDR1 is DFQATT and CDR2 is SNEGSKA (reference sequence). With V trimmed by 1 base and J by 1 base, 8 bases remained unmatched. The CDR3 contains 16 residues. Here the CDR3 reads CSARASGRLFSYEQYF. CDR3 nucleotide sequence: TGCAGTGCTAGAGCCAGCGGGAGGTTGTTTTCCTACGAGCAGTACTTC.

The CDR3 DNA sequence: TGCAGCGTAGGACAGGGCAAAAACATTCAGTACTTC. Its protein product is CSVGQGKNIQYF. V usage is TRBV29-1 and J usage is TRBJ2-4, with 8 bases identical to TRBD1. CDR1 and CDR2 from the germline V gene are SQVTM and ANQGSEA. Trimming cost V 6 bases and J 3 bases; bases outside gene matches: 1. This CDR3 spans 12 amino acids. Full variable domain (remainder filled in from reference TRBV29-1 and TRBJ2-4): SAVISQKPSRDICQRGTSLTIQCQVDSQVTMMFWYRQQPGQSLTLIATANQGSEATYESGFVIDKFPISRPNLTFSTLTVSNMSPEDSSIYLCSVGQGKNIQYFGAGTRLSVL.

This CDR3 is CASSLEWGTSYNEQFF. CDR3 bases: TGCGCCAGCAGCTTGGAGTGGGGGACATCCTACAATGAGCAGTTCTTC. This chain uses TRBV5-1 with TRBJ2-1; weak D call: TRBD1 (6 bases). CDR3 length: 16 residues. CDR1 is SGHRS, CDR2 YFSETQ, per germline. V lost 0 bases and J lost 1, with 11 bases in between. Full variable domain (outside the CDR3, taken from reference TRBV5-1 and TRBJ2-1): KAGVTQTPRYLIKTRGQQVTLSCSPISGHRSVSWYQQTPGQGLQFLFEYFSETQRNKGNFPGRFSGRQFSNSRSEMNVSTLELGDSALYLCASSLEWGTSYNEQFFGPGTRLTVL.

Only a few counts were recorded for this clonotype. For the CDR3, the DNA is TGTGCCAGCAGTTTCAGGGACAGGGGACAGCCCCAGCATTTT. Protein sequence: CASSFRDRGQPQHF. This chain connects TRBV27 to TRBJ1-5; TRBD1 aligns across 10 bases. CDR1 is MNHEY, CDR2 SMNVEV, per germline (reference sequence). The junction had 3 bases not matched to a gene; V was cut back by 3 bases and J by 7 bases. This CDR3 region has 14 residues.

This chain joins TRBV5-1 and TRBJ2-6, with D perhaps assigned TRBD1 or TRBD2 (6 bases each). Trimming left V 5 bases short and J 2 bases short, with 14 bases between. Per germline, CDR1 SGHRS and CDR2 YFSETQ. This CDR3 is built from 16 residues. CDR3 in amino acids: CASSRGTYAGANVLTF. In DNA form, the CDR3 reads TGCGCCAGCAGTCGCGGGACATACGCTGGGGCCAACGTCCTGACTTTC.

This clonotype was counted many times. This rearrangement joins TRBV20-1 to TRBJ2-2; TRBD1 matches at 7 bases. Germline CDR1 reads DFQATT; CDR2 reads SNEGSKA (reference sequence). The CDR3 totals 15 residues. With V trimmed by 2 bases and J by 6 bases, 9 bases remained unmatched. The DNA for the CDR3 is TGCAGTGCTAGAATCGGAACAGGGGTAGCCGGGGAGCTGTTTTTT. It yields the protein CSARIGTGVAGELFF.

This clonotype was recorded at least ten times. The chain recombines TRBV3-1 with TRBJ1-2; perhaps TRBD1 as D (6 bases). The germline CDR1 and CDR2 sequences are LGHDT and YNNKEL (reference sequence). V shed 3 bases and J shed 7 bases, with 12 bases lying between them. The CDR3 runs to 13 residues. The CDR3: CASSHREGGGYTF. The CDR3 DNA reads TGTGCCAGCAGCCACAGGGAGGGGGGTGGCTACACCTTC.

This clonotype occurred many times. This chain connects TRBV12-3 or TRBV12-4 to TRBJ2-1; 8 positions match TRBD2. V gave up 5 bases and J gave up 5 bases; unmatched junction bases: 11. CDR3 length: 16 amino acids. The CDR3 DNA reads as TGTGCCAGCAGTCTACATACTAGCGGCAGCAACAATGAGCAGTTCTTC. The encoded protein is CASSLHTSGSNNEQFF.

This clonotype appeared many times. The rearrangement joins TRBV20-1 to TRBJ2-7; 14 bases map to TRBD2. V was clipped by 7 bases and J by 1 base; unmatched bases: 12. The CDR3 is 17 residues long. CDR1 is DFQATT and CDR2 is SNEGSKA in the germline V gene (reference sequence). CDR3 region: CSVSTKGLAGGSYEQYF. CDR3 nucleotides: TGCAGTGTATCAACCAAAGGACTAGCGGGAGGATCCTACGAGCAGTACTTC.

This clonotype has more than one count but fewer than ten. The chain is built from TRBV10-2 and TRBJ2-4, with D maybe TRBD2 (6 bases). Germline assignment: CDR1 WSHSY and CDR2 SAAADI. V was trimmed by 3 bases and J by 0 bases, leaving 12 bases between them. The CDR3 contains 16 residues. The CDR3 region has the DNA TGCGCCAGCAGTGATCCCTGGGGGGTAGCCAAAAACATTCAGTACTTC. Encoded protein: CASSDPWGVAKNIQYF.

This rearrangement joins TRBV7-2 to TRBJ2-7, with 7 bases fitting TRBD2. This CDR3 has 16 amino acids. Germline assignment: CDR1 SGHTA and CDR2 FQGNSA. V dropped 1 base and J dropped 1; count of bases not matched to a gene: 7. The CDR3 here is CASSLEEGGPSYEQYF. The CDR3, as DNA: TGTGCCAGCAGCTTAGAGGAGGGAGGGCCTTCCTACGAGCAGTACTTC.

This clonotype came up many times. The chain has TRBV3-1 and TRBJ2-1; 7 bases line up with TRBD2. Germline-derived CDR1 and CDR2 are LGHDT and YNNKEL (reference sequence). V lost 3 bases, J lost 10 bases, and 3 bases stayed unmatched. The CDR3 contains 12 residues. The CDR3 sequence is CASSQGGSEQFF. The DNA for the CDR3 is TGTGCCAGCAGCCAGGGGGGGTCCGAGCAGTTCTTC.

Worth noting for this clonotype: A much larger clonotype is one base distant, so this may be a read error. The CDR3 sequence: CASSYSSGNTIYF. The CDR3 region has the DNA TGTGCCAGCAGTTACAGCTCTGGAAACACCATATATTTT. The J gene is TRBJ1-3, the V gene TRBV6-6; D not certain. The germline V gene encodes CDR1 MNHNY and CDR2 SVGAGI (reference sequence). The CDR3 covers 13 residues. The V and J ends lost 2 bases and 0 bases respectively, with 2 bases between them.

This clonotype was picked up many times. The chain uses TRBV28 and TRBJ2-7; D is ambiguous. The CDR3 spans 9 residues. V was shortened by 3 bases and J by 9 bases, with 3 bases between the two germline ends. Per the germline V gene, CDR1 is MDHEN and CDR2 is SYDVKM. CDR3 residues: CASSFWQYF. The CDR3 nucleotides read TGTGCCAGCAGTTTTTGGCAGTACTTC.

This chain connects TRBV5-1 to TRBJ2-5, with D perhaps assigned TRBD1 or TRBD2 (5 bases each). The CDR3 length is 15 residues. V was clipped by 4 bases and J by 2 bases, with 15 bases between them. Germline CDR1 reads SGHRS; CDR2 reads YFSETQ. The CDR3 reads CASSDWGTEQETQYF. As DNA, the CDR3 is TGCGCCAGCAGCGATTGGGGGACGGAACAAGAGACCCAGTACTTC.

The CDR3, as DNA: TGTGCCAGCAGTTTCAGGGCACTCAATTCACCCCTCCACTTT. It yields the protein CASSFRALNSPLHF. The J gene is TRBJ1-6, the V gene TRBV28, with a weak D call TRBD1 (5 bases). The CDR3 extends over 14 amino acids. V shed 3 bases and J shed 7 bases, with 10 bases lying between them. From germline, CDR1 is MDHEN and CDR2 SYDVKM.

This clonotype was detected ten times or more. The chain employs TRBV2 and TRBJ2-3, with D tentatively TRBD2 (6 bases). Per the germline V gene, CDR1 is SNHLY and CDR2 is FYNNEI. V lost 3 bases and J 9 bases, leaving 16 bases between the germline ends. This CDR3 spans 14 amino acids. The CDR3, as DNA: TGTGCCAGCAGTGAGGCGACGACTAGAGGAACGCAGTATTTT. Its protein product is CASSEATTRGTQYF.

Comment on this clonotype: This sequence may be a read error, since a much larger clone differs from it by one base. This rearrangement joins TRBV20-1 to TRBJ2-1; unclear D gene. The V end lost 3 bases, the J end lost 9 bases, and 12 bases lay between the germline ends. CDR3 length: 12 amino acids. Germline lookup yields CDR1 DFQATT and CDR2 SNEGSKA (reference sequence). The CDR3 loop is CSARKDGIEQFF. In DNA form, the CDR3 reads TGCAGTGCTAGGAAGGATGGCATTGAGCAGTTCTTC.

This clonotype has ten or more counts. The chain carries TRBV28 and TRBJ2-1; unclear D gene. V lost 2 bases to trimming and J lost 8 bases, with 13 bases between them. Per germline, CDR1 MDHEN and CDR2 SYDVKM. CDR3 length equals 14 residues. CDR3 DNA sequence: TGTGCCAGCAGTTTAACGTCGGTGTCCCATGAGCAGTTCTTC. This gives the protein CASSLTSVSHEQFF.

This clonotype was counted a few times. The CDR3: CASSKLGESYEQYF. CDR3 DNA: TGTGCCAGCAGTAAACTAGGGGAATCCTACGAGCAGTACTTC. This chain uses TRBV6-1 with TRBJ2-7; D assignment may be TRBD1 or TRBD2 (5 bases each). This CDR3 has 14 amino acids. V was clipped by 5 bases and J by 1 base, with 12 bases between them. Looked up from germline, CDR1 is MNHNS and CDR2 is SASEGT.

In its sample, this clonotype was seen a few times. V usage is TRBV12-3 or TRBV12-4 and J usage is TRBJ2-5; no definite D call. The CDR3 covers 14 residues. V was cut by 10 bases and J by 1 base, with 16 bases left in between. CDR3 bases: TGTGCCACCACGGTAGGAGCGTTCCAAGAGACCCAGTACTTC. Its translation is CATTVGAFQETQYF.

The table lists this clonotype with many counts. The rearrangement links TRBV3-1 to TRBJ2-1; TRBD2 matches 11 bases. Germline values: CDR1 LGHDT, CDR2 YNNKEL (reference sequence). V gave up 0 bases and J gave up 7 bases; unmatched junction bases: 2. The CDR3 runs 15 residues. CDR3 amino acids: CASSQEGLAVNEQFF. For the CDR3, the DNA is TGTGCCAGCAGCCAAGAGGGACTAGCGGTAAATGAGCAGTTCTTC.

The chain combines TRBV9 with TRBJ1-2; 8 positions agree with TRBD1. Germline V lookup: CDR1 SGDLS, CDR2 YYNGEE. CDR3 size: 17 residues. V gave up 2 bases and J gave up 3 bases; unmatched junction bases: 12. This CDR3 is CASSVSPDRGPDYGYTF. CDR3 in DNA: TGTGCCAGCAGCGTTTCACCAGACAGGGGTCCAGACTATGGCTACACCTTC.

This clonotype was seen repeatedly, ten times or more. The CDR3 DNA follows: TGTGCCAGTAGTAAAAGGACTAGCGGGACGGTCTCCTACGAGCAGTACTTC. The encoded protein is CASSKRTSGTVSYEQYF. The V call is TRBV19, the J call TRBJ2-7, with 12 bases identical to TRBD2. The CDR3 contains 17 residues. J gave up 0 bases and V 4 bases, and 7 bases lay outside the gene matches. Germline values: CDR1 LNHDA, CDR2 SQIVND (reference sequence).

Remarks on this clonotype: Just one base apart from a much larger clone, this may be a read error. V gene TRBV7-3 combines with J gene TRBJ2-1; D uncertain. Germline CDR1 SGHTA, CDR2 FQGTGA. The CDR3 sequence is 18 residues long. The CDR3 here is CASSLIGTLSAYDNERFF. DNA of the CDR3: TGTGCCAGCAGCTTAATAGGTACGCTTAGTGCGTATGACAATGAGCGGTTCTTC.

In the case of this clonotype: Possible read error: a much larger clone is one base away. The V gene is TRBV6-9, the J gene TRBJ2-5; D is perhaps TRBD2 (5 bases). This CDR3 comprises 15 residues. V lost 3 bases, J lost 2 bases, and 13 bases lay in between. CDR1 MNHGY and CDR2 SVAAGI come from the germline V gene. CDR3 residues: CASSYNEGDQETQYF. The CDR3 bases are TGTGCCAGCAGTTACAACGAGGGTGATCAAGAGACCCAGTACTTC.

The table lists this clonotype with many counts. The chain uses TRBV6-1 and TRBJ2-5; 7 bases fit TRBD1. CDR1 MNHNS and CDR2 SASEGT come from the germline V gene. The CDR3 extends over 13 amino acids. V shed 6 bases, J shed 7 bases, and the junction held 8 bases outside the gene matches. The CDR3 spells CASRLDRVATQYF. For the CDR3, the DNA is TGTGCCAGCAGACTCGACAGGGTGGCGACCCAGTACTTC.